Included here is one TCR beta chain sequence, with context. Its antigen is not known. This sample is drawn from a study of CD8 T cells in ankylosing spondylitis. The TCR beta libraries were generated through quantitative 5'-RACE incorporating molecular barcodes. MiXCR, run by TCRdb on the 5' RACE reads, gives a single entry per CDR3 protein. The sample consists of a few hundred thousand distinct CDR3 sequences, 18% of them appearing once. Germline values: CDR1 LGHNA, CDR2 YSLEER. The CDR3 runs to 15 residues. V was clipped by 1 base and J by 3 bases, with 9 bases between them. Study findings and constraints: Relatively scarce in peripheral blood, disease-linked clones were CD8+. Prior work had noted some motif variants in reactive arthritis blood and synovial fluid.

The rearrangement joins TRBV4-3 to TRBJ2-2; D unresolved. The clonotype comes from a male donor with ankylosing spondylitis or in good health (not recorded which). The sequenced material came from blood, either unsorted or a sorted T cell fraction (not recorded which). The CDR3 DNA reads TGCGCCAGCAGCCAAGGAACAGACTACACCGGGGAGCTGTTTTTT. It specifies CASSQGTDYTGELFF.